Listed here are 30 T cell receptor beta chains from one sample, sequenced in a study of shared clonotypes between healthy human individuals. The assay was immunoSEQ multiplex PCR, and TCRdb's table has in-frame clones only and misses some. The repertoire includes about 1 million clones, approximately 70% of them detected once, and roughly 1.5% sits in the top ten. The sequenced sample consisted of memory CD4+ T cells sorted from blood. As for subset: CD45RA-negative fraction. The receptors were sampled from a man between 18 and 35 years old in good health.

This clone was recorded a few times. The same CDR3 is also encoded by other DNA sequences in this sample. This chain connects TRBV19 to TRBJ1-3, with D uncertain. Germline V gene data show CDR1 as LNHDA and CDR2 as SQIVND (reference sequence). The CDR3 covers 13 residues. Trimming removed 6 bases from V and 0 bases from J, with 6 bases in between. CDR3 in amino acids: CASRLFSGNTIYF. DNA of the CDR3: TGTGCCAGTAGGTTGTTCTCTGGAAACACCATATATTTT.

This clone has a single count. In DNA form, the CDR3 reads TGTGCCAGCAGTAGCAGGGGCTACGAGCAGTACTTC. Translation gives CASSSRGYEQYF. The chain links TRBV2 to TRBJ2-7, with a weak D call TRBD1 (6 bases). The CDR3 spans 12 residues. Germline-derived CDR1 and CDR2 are SNHLY and FYNNEI. V was trimmed by 5 bases and J by 3 bases, leaving 8 bases between them.

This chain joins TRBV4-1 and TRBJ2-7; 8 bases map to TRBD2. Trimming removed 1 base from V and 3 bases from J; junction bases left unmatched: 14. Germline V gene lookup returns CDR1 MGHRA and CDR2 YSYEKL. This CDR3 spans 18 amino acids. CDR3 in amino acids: CASSQALLVRGDYYEQYF. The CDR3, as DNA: TGCGCCAGCAGCCAAGCGCTCTTAGTGCGGGGGGACTACTACGAGCAGTACTTC.

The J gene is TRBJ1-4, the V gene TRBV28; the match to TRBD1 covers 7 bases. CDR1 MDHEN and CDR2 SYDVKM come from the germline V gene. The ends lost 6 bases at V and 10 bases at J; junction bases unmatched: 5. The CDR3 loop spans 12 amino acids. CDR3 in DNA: TGTGCCAGCAGCATCCAGGGGGGAAAACTGTTTTTT. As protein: CASSIQGGKLFF.

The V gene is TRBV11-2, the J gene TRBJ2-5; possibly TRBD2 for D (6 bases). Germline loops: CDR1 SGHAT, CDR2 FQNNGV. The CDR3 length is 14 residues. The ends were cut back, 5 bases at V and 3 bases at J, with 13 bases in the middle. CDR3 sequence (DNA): TGTGCCAGCAGCCCCCTGGGGGGTAAAGAGACCCAGTACTTC. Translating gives CASSPLGGKETQYF. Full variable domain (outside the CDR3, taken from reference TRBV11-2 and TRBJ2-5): EAGVAQSPRYKIIEKRQSVAFWCNPISGHATLYWYQQILGQGPKLLIQFQNNGVVDDSQLPKDRFSAERLKGVDSTLKIQPAKLEDSAVYLCASSPLGGKETQYFGPGTRLLVL.

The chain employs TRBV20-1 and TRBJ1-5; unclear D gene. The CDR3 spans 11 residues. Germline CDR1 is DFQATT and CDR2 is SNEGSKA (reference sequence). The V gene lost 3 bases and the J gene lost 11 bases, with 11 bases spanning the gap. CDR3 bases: TGCAGTGCTAGTTCTTGGGATGCCCAGCATTTT. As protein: CSASSWDAQHF.

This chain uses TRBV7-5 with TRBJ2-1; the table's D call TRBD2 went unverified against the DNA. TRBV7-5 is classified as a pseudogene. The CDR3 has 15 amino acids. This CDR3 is CARSFCGSSYNEQFF. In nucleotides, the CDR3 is TGTGCCAGAAGCTTCTGCGGGAGCTCCTACAATGAGCAGTTCTTC.

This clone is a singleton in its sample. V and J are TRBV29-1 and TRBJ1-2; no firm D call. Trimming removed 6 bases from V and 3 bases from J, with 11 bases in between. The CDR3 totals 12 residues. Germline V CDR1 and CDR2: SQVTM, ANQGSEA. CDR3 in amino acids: CSVELRDYGYTF. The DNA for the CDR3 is TGCAGCGTGGAGTTGCGGGACTATGGCTACACCTTC.

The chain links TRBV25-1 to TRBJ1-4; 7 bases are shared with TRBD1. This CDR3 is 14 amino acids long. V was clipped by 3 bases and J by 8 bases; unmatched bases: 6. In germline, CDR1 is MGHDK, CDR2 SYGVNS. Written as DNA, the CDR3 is TGTGCCAGCAGTGATCCGACAGGGACGGAAAAACTGTTTTTT. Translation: CASSDPTGTEKLFF.

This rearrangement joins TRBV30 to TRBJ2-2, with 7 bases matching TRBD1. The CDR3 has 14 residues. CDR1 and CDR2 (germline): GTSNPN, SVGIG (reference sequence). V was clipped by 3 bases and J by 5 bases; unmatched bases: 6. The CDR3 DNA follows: TGTGCCTGGAGCCACAGGGGTCGGACCGGGGAGCTGTTTTTT. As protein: CAWSHRGRTGELFF.

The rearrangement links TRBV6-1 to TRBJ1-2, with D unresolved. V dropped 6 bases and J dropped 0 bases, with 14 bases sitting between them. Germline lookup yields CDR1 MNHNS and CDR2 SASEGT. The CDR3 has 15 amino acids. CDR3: CASSQSLLANYGYTF. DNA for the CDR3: TGTGCCAGCAGCCAGAGCTTGTTAGCTAACTATGGCTACACCTTC.

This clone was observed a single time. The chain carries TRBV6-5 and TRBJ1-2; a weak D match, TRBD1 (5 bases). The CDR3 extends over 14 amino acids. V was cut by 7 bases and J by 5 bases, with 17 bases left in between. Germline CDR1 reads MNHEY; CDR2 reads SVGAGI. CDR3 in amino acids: CASTDGGGMYGYTF. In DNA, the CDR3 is TGTGCCAGCACCGACGGCGGGGGGATGTATGGCTACACCTTC.

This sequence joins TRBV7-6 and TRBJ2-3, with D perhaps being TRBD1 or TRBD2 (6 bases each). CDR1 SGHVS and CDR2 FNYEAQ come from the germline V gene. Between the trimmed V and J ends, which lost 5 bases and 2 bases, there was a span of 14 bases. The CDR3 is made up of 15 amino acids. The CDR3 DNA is TGTGCCAGCAGCCTCGACAGGAGGGCCACAGATACGCAGTATTTT. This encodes CASSLDRRATDTQYF. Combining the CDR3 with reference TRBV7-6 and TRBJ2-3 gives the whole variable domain GAGVSQSPRYKVTKRGQDVALRCDPISGHVSLYWYRQALGQGPEFLTYFNYEAQQDKSGLPNDRFSAERPEGSISTLTIQRTEQRDSAMYRCASSLDRRATDTQYFGPGTRLTVL.

The CDR3 sequence: CASRRGGEGTEAFF. Written as DNA, the CDR3 is TGTGCCAGCAGGCGGGGGGGCGAGGGCACTGAAGCTTTCTTT. The J gene is TRBJ1-1, the V gene TRBV6-5; the D gene is possibly TRBD1 (6 bases). This CDR3 is 14 amino acids long. The germline V gene has CDR1 MNHEY and CDR2 SVGAGI. V was shortened by 6 bases and J by 4 bases, with 15 bases between the two germline ends.

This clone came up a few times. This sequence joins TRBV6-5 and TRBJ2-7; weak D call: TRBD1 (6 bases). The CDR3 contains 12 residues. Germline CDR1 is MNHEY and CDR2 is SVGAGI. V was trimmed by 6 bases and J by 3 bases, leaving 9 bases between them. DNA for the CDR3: TGTGCCAGCAGGACAGGACTCTACGAGCAGTACTTC. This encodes CASRTGLYEQYF.

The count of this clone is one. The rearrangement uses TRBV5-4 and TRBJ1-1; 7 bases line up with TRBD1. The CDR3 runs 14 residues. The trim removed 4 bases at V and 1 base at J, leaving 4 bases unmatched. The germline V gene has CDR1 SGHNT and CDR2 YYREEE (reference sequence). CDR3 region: CASSRQGQNTEAFF. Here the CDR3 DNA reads TGTGCCAGCAGCCGACAGGGCCAGAACACTGAAGCTTTCTTT.

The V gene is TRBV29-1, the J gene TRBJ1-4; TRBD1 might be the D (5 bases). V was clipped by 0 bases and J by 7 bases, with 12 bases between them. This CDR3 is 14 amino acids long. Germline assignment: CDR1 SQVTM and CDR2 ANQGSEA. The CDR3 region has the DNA TGCAGCGTTGAAGATGGGGGGTTGGGTGAAAAACTGTTTTTT. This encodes CSVEDGGLGEKLFF.

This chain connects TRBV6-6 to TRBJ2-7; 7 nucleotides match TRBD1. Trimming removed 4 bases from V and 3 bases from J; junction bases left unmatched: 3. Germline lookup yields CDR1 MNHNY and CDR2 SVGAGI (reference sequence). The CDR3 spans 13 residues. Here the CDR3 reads CASSSGTVYEQYF. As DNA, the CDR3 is TGTGCCAGCAGTTCCGGGACAGTCTACGAGCAGTACTTC.

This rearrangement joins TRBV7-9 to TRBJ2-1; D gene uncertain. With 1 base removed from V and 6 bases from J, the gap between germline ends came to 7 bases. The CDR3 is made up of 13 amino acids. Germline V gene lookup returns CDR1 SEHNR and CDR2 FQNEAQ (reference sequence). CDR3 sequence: CASSLDWRNEQFF. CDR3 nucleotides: TGTGCCAGCAGCTTAGATTGGCGCAATGAGCAGTTCTTC.

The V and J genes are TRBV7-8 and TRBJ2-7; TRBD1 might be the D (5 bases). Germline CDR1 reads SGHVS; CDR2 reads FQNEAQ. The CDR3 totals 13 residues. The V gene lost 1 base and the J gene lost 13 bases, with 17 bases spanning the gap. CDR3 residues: CASSLEVQGPPYF. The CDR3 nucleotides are TGTGCCAGCAGCTTAGAGGTGCAGGGCCCCCCTTACTTC.

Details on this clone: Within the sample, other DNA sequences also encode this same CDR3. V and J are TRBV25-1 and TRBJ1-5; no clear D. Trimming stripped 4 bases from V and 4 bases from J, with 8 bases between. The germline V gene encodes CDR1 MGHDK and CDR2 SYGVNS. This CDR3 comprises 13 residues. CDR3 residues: CASSGSGNQPQHF. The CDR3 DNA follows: TGTGCCAGCAGTGGGTCAGGTAATCAGCCCCAGCATTTT.

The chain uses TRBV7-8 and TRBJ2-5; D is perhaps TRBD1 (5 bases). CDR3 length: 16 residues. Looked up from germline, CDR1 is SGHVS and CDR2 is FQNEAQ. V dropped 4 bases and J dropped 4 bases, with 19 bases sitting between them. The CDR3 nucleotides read TGTGCCAGCAGCTCCAAGGATCAGGGAAGGGGAGAGACCCAGTACTTC. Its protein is CASSSKDQGRGETQYF.

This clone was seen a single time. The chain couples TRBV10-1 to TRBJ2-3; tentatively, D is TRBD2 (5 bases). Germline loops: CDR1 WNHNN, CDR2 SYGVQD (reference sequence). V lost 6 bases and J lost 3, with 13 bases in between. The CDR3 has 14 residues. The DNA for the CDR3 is TGCGCCAGCAGCGAAGCCCGGGGAACAGATACGCAGTATTTT. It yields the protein CASSEARGTDTQYF.

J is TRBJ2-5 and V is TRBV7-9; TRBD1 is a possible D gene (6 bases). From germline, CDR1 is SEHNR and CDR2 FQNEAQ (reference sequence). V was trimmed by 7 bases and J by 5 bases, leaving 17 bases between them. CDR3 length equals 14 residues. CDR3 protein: CASNPVNRAETQYF. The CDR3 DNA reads TGTGCCAGCAACCCGGTGAACAGGGCGGAGACCCAGTACTTC.

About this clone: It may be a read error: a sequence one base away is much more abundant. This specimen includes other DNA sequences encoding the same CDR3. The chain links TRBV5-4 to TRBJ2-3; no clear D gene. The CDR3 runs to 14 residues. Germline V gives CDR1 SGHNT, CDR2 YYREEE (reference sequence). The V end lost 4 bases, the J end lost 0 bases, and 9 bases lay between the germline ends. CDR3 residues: CASSPETSTDTQYF. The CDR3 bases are TGTGCCAGCAGCCCAGAGACTAGCACAGATACGCAGTATTTT.

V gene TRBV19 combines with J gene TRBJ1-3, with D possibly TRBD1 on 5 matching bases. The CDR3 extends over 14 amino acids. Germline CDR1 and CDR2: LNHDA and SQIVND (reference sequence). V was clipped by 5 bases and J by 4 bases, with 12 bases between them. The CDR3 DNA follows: TGTGCCAGTAGTCCGGACATAGCGGGAAACACCATATATTTT. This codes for CASSPDIAGNTIYF.

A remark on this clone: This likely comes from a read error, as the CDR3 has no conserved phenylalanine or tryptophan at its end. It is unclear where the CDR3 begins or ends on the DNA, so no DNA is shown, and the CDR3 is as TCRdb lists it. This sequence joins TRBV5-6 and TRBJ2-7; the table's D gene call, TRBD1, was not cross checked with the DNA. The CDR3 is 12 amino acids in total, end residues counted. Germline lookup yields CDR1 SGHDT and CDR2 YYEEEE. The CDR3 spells CASSLGNGETGY.

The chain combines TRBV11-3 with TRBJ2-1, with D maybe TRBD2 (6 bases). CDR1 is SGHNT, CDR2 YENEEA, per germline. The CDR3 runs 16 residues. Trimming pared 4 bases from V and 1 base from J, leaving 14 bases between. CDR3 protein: CASSSPGGESYNEQFF. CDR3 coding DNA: TGTGCCAGCAGCTCCCCGGGCGGGGAGTCCTACAATGAGCAGTTCTTC.

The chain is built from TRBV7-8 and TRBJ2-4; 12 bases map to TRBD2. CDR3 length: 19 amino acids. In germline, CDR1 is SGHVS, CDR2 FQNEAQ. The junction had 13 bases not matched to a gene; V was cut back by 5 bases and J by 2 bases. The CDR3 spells CASSQGLAGARRPKNIQYF. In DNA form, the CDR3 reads TGTGCCAGCAGCCAGGGACTAGCGGGTGCTCGACGGCCCAAAAACATTCAGTACTTC.

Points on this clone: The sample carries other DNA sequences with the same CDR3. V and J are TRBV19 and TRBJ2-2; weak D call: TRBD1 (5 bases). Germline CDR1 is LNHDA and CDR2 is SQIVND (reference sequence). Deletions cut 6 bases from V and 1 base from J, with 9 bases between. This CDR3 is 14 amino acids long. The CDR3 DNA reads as TGTGCCAGTAGGCCCCAGGGGAACACCGGGGAGCTGTTTTTT. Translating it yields CASRPQGNTGELFF.